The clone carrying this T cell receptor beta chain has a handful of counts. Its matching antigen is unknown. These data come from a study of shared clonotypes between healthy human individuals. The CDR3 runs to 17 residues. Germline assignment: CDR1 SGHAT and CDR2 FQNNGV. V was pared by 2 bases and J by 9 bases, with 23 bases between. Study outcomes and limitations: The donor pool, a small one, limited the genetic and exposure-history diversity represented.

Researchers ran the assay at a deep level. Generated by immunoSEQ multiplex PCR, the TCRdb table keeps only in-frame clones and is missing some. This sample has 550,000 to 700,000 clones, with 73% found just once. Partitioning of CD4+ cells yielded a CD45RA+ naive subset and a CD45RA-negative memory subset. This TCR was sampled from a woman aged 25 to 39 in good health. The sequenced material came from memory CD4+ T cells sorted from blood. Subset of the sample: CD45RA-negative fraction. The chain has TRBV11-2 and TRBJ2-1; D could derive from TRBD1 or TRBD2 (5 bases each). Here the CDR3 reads CASSLFLRGRGVGEQFF. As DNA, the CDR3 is TGTGCCAGCAGCTTATTTTTGCGTGGCAGAGGGGTCGGTGAGCAGTTCTTC.